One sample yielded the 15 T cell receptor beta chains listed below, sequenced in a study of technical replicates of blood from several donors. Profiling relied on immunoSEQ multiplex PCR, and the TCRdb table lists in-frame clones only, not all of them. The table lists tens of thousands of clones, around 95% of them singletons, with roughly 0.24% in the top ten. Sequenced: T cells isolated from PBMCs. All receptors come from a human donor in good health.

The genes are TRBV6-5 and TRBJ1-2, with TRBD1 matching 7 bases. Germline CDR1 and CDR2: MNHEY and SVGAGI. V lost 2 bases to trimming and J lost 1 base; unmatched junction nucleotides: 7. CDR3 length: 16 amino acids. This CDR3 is CASSYGRQGVNYGYTF. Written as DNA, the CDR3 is TGTGCCAGCAGTTACGGGCGGCAGGGGGTTAACTATGGCTACACCTTC.

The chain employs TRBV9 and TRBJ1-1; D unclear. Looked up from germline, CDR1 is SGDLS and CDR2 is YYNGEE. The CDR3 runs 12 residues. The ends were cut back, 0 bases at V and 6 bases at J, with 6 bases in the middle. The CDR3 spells CASSVDDSEAFF. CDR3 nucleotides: TGTGCCAGCAGCGTAGACGACTCTGAAGCTTTCTTT.

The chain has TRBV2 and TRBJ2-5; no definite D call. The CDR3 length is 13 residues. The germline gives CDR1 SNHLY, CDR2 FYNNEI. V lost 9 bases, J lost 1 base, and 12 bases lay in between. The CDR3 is CARMAVIQETQYF. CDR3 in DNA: TGTGCCAGGATGGCAGTCATCCAAGAGACCCAGTACTTC.

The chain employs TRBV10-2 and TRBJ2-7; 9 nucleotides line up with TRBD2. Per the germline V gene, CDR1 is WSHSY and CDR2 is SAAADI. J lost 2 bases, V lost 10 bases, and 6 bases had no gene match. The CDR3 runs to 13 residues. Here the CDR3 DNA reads TGCGCCACTTTTAGCGGGAGAACCTACGAGCAGTACTTC. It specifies CATFSGRTYEQYF.

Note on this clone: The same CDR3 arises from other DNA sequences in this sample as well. CDR3 protein: CASGLAAYNEQFF. CDR3 DNA sequence: TGTGCCAGCGGACTAGCCGCATACAATGAGCAGTTCTTC. The chain couples TRBV6-5 to TRBJ2-1, with 8 bases identical to TRBD2. The germline CDR1 and CDR2 sequences are MNHEY and SVGAGI. J gave up 4 bases and V 8 bases, and 4 bases lay outside the gene matches. The CDR3 covers 13 residues.

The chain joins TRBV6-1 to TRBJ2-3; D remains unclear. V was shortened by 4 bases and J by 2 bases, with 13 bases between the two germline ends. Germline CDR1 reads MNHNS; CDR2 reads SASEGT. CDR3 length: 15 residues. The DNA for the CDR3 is TGTGCCAGCAGTGCTCGCTACGGTGACACAGATACGCAGTATTTT. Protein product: CASSARYGDTDTQYF.

The CDR3 is CASKPRGQNTEAFF. The CDR3, as DNA: TGTGCCAGCAAACCGAGGGGACAGAACACTGAAGCTTTCTTT. J is TRBJ1-1 and V is TRBV7-8; the D gene is possibly TRBD1 (6 bases). The CDR3 extends over 14 amino acids. Trimming cost V 7 bases and J 1 base, with 13 bases left between them. Germline V CDR1 and CDR2: SGHVS, FQNEAQ.

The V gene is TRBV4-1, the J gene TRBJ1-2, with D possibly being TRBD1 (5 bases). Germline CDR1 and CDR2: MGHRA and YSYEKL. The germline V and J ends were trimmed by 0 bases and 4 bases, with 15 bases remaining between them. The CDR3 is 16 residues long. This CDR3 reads CASSQDVGGSPYGYTF. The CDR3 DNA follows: TGCGCCAGCAGCCAAGATGTCGGGGGATCTCCCTATGGCTACACCTTC.

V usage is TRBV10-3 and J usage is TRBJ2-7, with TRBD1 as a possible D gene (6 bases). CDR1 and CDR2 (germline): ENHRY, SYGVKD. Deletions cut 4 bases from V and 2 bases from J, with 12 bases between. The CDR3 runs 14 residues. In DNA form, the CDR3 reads TGTGCCATCAGTGGGAAAGGGGGTACCTACGAGCAGTACTTC. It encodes CAISGKGGTYEQYF.

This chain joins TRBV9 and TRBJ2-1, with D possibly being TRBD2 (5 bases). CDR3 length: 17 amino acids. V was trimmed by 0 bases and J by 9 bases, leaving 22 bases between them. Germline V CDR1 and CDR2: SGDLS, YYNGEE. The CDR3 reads CASSVGGWEIIGGEQFF. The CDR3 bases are TGTGCCAGCAGCGTAGGAGGGTGGGAGATCATCGGAGGTGAGCAGTTCTTC.

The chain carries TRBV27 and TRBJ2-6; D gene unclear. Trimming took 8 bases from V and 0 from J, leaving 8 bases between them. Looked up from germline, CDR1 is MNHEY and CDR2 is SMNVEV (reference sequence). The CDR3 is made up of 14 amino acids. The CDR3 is CASGPDSGANVLTF. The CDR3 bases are TGTGCCAGCGGCCCAGACTCTGGGGCCAACGTCCTGACTTTC.

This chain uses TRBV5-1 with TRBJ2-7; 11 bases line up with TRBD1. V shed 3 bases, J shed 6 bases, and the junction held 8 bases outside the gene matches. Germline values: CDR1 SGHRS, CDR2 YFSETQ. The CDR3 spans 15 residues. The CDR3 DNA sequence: TGCGCCAGCAGCTCCTCCGGGACAGGGGGTGTCGAGCAGTACTTC. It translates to CASSSSGTGGVEQYF. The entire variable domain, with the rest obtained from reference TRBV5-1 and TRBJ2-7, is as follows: KAGVTQTPRYLIKTRGQQVTLSCSPISGHRSVSWYQQTPGQGLQFLFEYFSETQRNKGNFPGRFSGRQFSNSRSEMNVSTLELGDSALYLCASSSSGTGGVEQYFGPGTRLTVT.

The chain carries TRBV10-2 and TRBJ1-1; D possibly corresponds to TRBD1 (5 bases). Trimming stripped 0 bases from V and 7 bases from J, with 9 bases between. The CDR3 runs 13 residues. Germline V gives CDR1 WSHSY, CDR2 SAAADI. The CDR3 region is CASSESGGDEAFF. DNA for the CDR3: TGCGCCAGCAGTGAGTCGGGAGGGGATGAAGCTTTCTTT.

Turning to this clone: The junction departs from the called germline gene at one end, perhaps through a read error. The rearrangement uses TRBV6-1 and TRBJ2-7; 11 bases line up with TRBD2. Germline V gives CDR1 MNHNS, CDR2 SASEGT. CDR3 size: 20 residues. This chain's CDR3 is CASREDRTSGHGNRLHEQYF. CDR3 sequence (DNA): TGTGCCAGCAGAGAAGATAGGACTAGCGGGCACGGTAATCGGCTCCACGAGCAGTACTTC.

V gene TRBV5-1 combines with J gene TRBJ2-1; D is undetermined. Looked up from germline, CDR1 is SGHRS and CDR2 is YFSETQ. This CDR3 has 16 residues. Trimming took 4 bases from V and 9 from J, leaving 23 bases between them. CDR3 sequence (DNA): TGCGCCAGCAGCCAATCCCAGCTACTCGTAAGCGTTGAGCAGTTCTTC. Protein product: CASSQSQLLVSVEQFF.